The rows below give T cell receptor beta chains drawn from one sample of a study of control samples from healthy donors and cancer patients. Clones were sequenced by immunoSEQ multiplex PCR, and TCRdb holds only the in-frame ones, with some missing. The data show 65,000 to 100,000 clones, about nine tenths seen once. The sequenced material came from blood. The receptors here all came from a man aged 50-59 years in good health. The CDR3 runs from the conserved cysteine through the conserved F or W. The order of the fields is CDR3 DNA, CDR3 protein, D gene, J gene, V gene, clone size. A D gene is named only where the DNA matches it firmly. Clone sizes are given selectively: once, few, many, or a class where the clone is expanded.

CDR3nt: TGCAGTGCTAGTCCCGAGGCCTCCGGGTATGGCTACACCTTC
CDR3aa: CSASPEASGYGYTF
d_gene: NA
j_gene: TRBJ1-2
v_gene: TRBV20-1
abundance: NA

CDR3nt: TGTGCCAGCAGCCAAGAACCAGGGAATACAGTAAACAATGAGCAGTTCTTC
CDR3aa: CASSQEPGNTVNNEQFF
d_gene: NA
j_gene: TRBJ2-1
v_gene: TRBV3-1/TRBV3-2
abundance: NA

CDR3nt: TGCGCCAGCTCCCGGGACAGTAACACCGGGGAGCTGTTTTTT
CDR3aa: CASSRDSNTGELFF
d_gene: TRBD1
j_gene: TRBJ2-2
v_gene: TRBV5-1
abundance: NA

CDR3nt: TGTGCCAGCAGTCGATCAGGAGATCAGCCCCAGCATTTT
CDR3aa: CASSRSGDQPQHF
d_gene: NA
j_gene: TRBJ1-5
v_gene: TRBV6-6
abundance: NA

CDR3nt: TGTGCCAGCTCACCACCGCAAAGGGGCACCAAATTTGAAGCTTTCTTT
CDR3aa: CASSPPQRGTKFEAFF
d_gene: NA
j_gene: TRBJ1-1
v_gene: TRBV18
abundance: once

CDR3nt: TGCGCCAGCAGCCTTCGGGAGGGATCTGGAAACACCATATATTTT
CDR3aa: CASSLREGSGNTIYF
d_gene: NA
j_gene: TRBJ1-3
v_gene: TRBV5-1
abundance: NA

CDR3nt: TGTGCCTGTAATCTCCCACGGGGGATGGGGGATTCACCCCTCCACTTT
CDR3aa: CACNLPRGMGDSPLHF
d_gene: NA
j_gene: TRBJ1-6
v_gene: TRBV30
abundance: NA

CDR3nt: TGCGCCAGCAGCCTCACCCGCAATCAGCCCCAGCATTTT
CDR3aa: CASSLTRNQPQHF
d_gene: NA
j_gene: TRBJ1-5
v_gene: TRBV4-3
abundance: NA

CDR3nt: TGCGCCAGCAGCCACCTACCGGGGAACTATGGCTACACCTTC
CDR3aa: CASSHLPGNYGYTF
d_gene: NA
j_gene: TRBJ1-2
v_gene: TRBV4-1
abundance: once

CDR3nt: TGTGCCAGCAGTTACAACAATGAGCAGTTCTTC
CDR3aa: CASSYNNEQFF
d_gene: NA
j_gene: TRBJ2-1
v_gene: TRBV6-6
abundance: NA

CDR3nt: TGTGCCAGCAGCTTGGGGACGTTCGGAAAACTGTTTTTT
CDR3aa: CASSLGTFGKLFF
d_gene: NA
j_gene: TRBJ1-4
v_gene: TRBV7-9
abundance: once

CDR3nt: TGCGCCAGCAGCCAAGATCAGGGGATCGCTGAAGCTTTCTTT
CDR3aa: CASSQDQGIAEAFF
d_gene: NA
j_gene: TRBJ1-1
v_gene: TRBV4-1
abundance: NA

CDR3nt: TGTGCCAGCACTGCCAGTTATGGCTACACCTTC
CDR3aa: CASTASYGYTF
d_gene: NA
j_gene: TRBJ1-2
v_gene: TRBV6-6
abundance: NA

CDR3nt: TGTGCCAGCAGCCAAGAATCGGACGTCCCCAAAAACATTCAGTACTTC
CDR3aa: CASSQESDVPKNIQYF
d_gene: NA
j_gene: TRBJ2-4
v_gene: TRBV4-2
abundance: NA

CDR3nt: TGTGCCAGCAGCCCCGGACAGGTCTATGGCTACACCTTC
CDR3aa: CASSPGQVYGYTF
d_gene: TRBD1
j_gene: TRBJ1-2
v_gene: TRBV6-5
abundance: NA

CDR3nt: TGCAGTGGCCAGTCTGGAAACACCATATATTTT
CDR3aa: CSGQSGNTIYF
d_gene: NA
j_gene: TRBJ1-3
v_gene: TRBV29-1
abundance: NA

CDR3nt: TGTGCCAGCAGTATTCAGCGGGGACAGAAAGAGACCCAGTACTTC
CDR3aa: CASSIQRGQKETQYF
d_gene: NA
j_gene: TRBJ2-5
v_gene: TRBV27
abundance: NA

CDR3nt: TGCGCCAGCAGCCAAGATACCCACAATGAGCAGTTCTTC
CDR3aa: CASSQDTHNEQFF
d_gene: NA
j_gene: TRBJ2-1
v_gene: TRBV4-1
abundance: NA

CDR3nt: TGTGCCAGCAGCCATCAAAGGGGGGAAAGCTCCTACGAGCAGTACTTC
CDR3aa: CASSHQRGESSYEQYF
d_gene: NA
j_gene: TRBJ2-7
v_gene: TRBV14
abundance: NA

CDR3nt: TGCGCCAGCAGCCGGACCCGCACTAGCGGGGGCGAAAATGAGCAGTTCTTC
CDR3aa: CASSRTRTSGGENEQFF
d_gene: TRBD2
j_gene: TRBJ2-1
v_gene: TRBV5-1
abundance: NA

CDR3nt: TGTGCCAGCAGCTTAAAATTTGGGGTTTTAAACACTGAAGCTTTCTTT
CDR3aa: CASSLKFGVLNTEAFF
d_gene: NA
j_gene: TRBJ1-1
v_gene: TRBV11-2
abundance: NA

CDR3nt: TGTGCCAGCAGTTACGATGAACAGGTTAGCAATCAGCCCCAGCATTTT
CDR3aa: CASSYDEQVSNQPQHF
d_gene: NA
j_gene: TRBJ1-5
v_gene: TRBV6-2/TRBV6-3
abundance: NA

CDR3nt: TGTGCCAGCAGCCCAAGAGGGGTGAACACTGAAGCTTTCTTT
CDR3aa: CASSPRGVNTEAFF
d_gene: NA
j_gene: TRBJ1-1
v_gene: TRBV3-1/TRBV3-2
abundance: NA

CDR3nt: TGTGCCTCCAGGGCCAGGCTGAACACTGAAGCTTTCTTT
CDR3aa: CASRARLNTEAFF
d_gene: NA
j_gene: TRBJ1-1
v_gene: TRBV2
abundance: NA

CDR3nt: TGTGCCACCCTCTCGAACACTGAAGCTTTCTTT
CDR3aa: CATLSNTEAFF
d_gene: NA
j_gene: TRBJ1-1
v_gene: TRBV10-3
abundance: NA

CDR3nt: TGTGCCAGCAGCTTAGTGGTCGACCTCGGGGATACGCAGTATTTT
CDR3aa: CASSLVVDLGDTQYF
d_gene: NA
j_gene: TRBJ2-3
v_gene: TRBV7-2
abundance: NA

CDR3nt: TGCGCCAGCAGTGACCCACAGGGGGAAGGTGGCACTGAAGCTTTCTTT
CDR3aa: CASSDPQGEGGTEAFF
d_gene: TRBD1
j_gene: TRBJ1-1
v_gene: TRBV10-2
abundance: once

CDR3nt: TGTGCCAGCAGTGTAGCGGGGGGGCCCACCGGGGAGCTGTTTTTT
CDR3aa: CASSVAGGPTGELFF
d_gene: TRBD2
j_gene: TRBJ2-2
v_gene: TRBV3-1/TRBV3-2
abundance: NA

CDR3nt: TGTGCCAGCGGCGCCGGGACGGCAAACACTGAAGCTTTCTTT
CDR3aa: CASGAGTANTEAFF
d_gene: NA
j_gene: TRBJ1-1
v_gene: TRBV9
abundance: NA

CDR3nt: TGTGCCAGCAGCTTAGGGACAGGGGTCTATGGCTACACCTTC
CDR3aa: CASSLGTGVYGYTF
d_gene: TRBD1
j_gene: TRBJ1-2
v_gene: TRBV5-6
abundance: NA

CDR3nt: TGTGCCAGCAGTCATCGCGGTACGGGACAGGGAAATTCACCCCTCCACTTT
CDR3aa: CASSHRGTGQGNSPLHF
d_gene: TRBD1
j_gene: TRBJ1-6
v_gene: TRBV27
abundance: NA

CDR3nt: TGTGCCAGCCGTGTATTAGGGACAGCGAACACTGAAGCTTTCTTT
CDR3aa: CASRVLGTANTEAFF
d_gene: TRBD1
j_gene: TRBJ1-1
v_gene: TRBV18
abundance: NA

CDR3nt: TGTGCCAGCAGCCTCATAGGTAGCGGGGCCTTACAAGAGACCCAGTACTTC
CDR3aa: CASSLIGSGALQETQYF
d_gene: TRBD2
j_gene: TRBJ2-5
v_gene: TRBV2
abundance: NA

CDR3nt: TGTGCCAGCTCACCTCCGGGGAGCGGAGAGACCCAGTACTTC
CDR3aa: CASSPPGSGETQYF
d_gene: NA
j_gene: TRBJ2-5
v_gene: TRBV18
abundance: once

CDR3nt: TGTGCCAGTCGGGGCCCGTCCTCCTACGAGCAGTACTTC
CDR3aa: CASRGPSSYEQYF
d_gene: NA
j_gene: TRBJ2-7
v_gene: TRBV19
abundance: NA

CDR3nt: TGTGCCAGCAGATACACAGGGGTTTATGGCTACACCTTC
CDR3aa: CASRYTGVYGYTF
d_gene: TRBD1
j_gene: TRBJ1-2
v_gene: TRBV6-5
abundance: NA

CDR3nt: TGTGCCAGCAGCCCTCGGGCGAGGGCAGGGAGCACTGAAGCTTTCTTT
CDR3aa: CASSPRARAGSTEAFF
d_gene: NA
j_gene: TRBJ1-1
v_gene: TRBV11-2
abundance: NA

CDR3nt: TGTGCCAGCAGCTTAGGGCTTGAGGGGAGGGACACTGAAGCTTTCTTT
CDR3aa: CASSLGLEGRDTEAFF
d_gene: NA
j_gene: TRBJ1-1
v_gene: TRBV7-2
abundance: NA

CDR3nt: TGTGCCAGCACCCCAGGGGGCTCAGAGACCCAGTACTTC
CDR3aa: CASTPGGSETQYF
d_gene: TRBD1
j_gene: TRBJ2-5
v_gene: TRBV27
abundance: NA

CDR3nt: TGTGCCTGGAGCCGAGGTGTATCTAACTATGGCTACACCTTC
CDR3aa: CAWSRGVSNYGYTF
d_gene: NA
j_gene: TRBJ1-2
v_gene: TRBV30
abundance: once

CDR3nt: TGTGCCAGCAGCTTCCAACCAGGGAACACTGAAGCTTTCTTT
CDR3aa: CASSFQPGNTEAFF
d_gene: NA
j_gene: TRBJ1-1
v_gene: TRBV5-6
abundance: few

CDR3nt: TGTGCCAGCGGGGGTGGCACTGAAGCTTTCTTT
CDR3aa: CASGGGTEAFF
d_gene: NA
j_gene: TRBJ1-1
v_gene: TRBV6-5
abundance: NA

CDR3nt: TGTGCCAGCAGCTTGCCTCAGGGTTACACCGGGGAGCTGTTTTTT
CDR3aa: CASSLPQGYTGELFF
d_gene: NA
j_gene: TRBJ2-2
v_gene: TRBV5-6
abundance: NA

CDR3nt: TGTGCCTGGAGCACTACCCTCAGAGATACGCAGTATTTT
CDR3aa: CAWSTTLRDTQYF
d_gene: NA
j_gene: TRBJ2-3
v_gene: TRBV30
abundance: once

CDR3nt: TGTGCCACCGGGTTAGCGGGGGCCAGAAAGGATACGCAGTATTTT
CDR3aa: CATGLAGARKDTQYF
d_gene: TRBD2
j_gene: TRBJ2-3
v_gene: TRBV24-1
abundance: NA

CDR3nt: TGTGCCAGCAGTGACCACAGGGCCCACACAGATACGCAGTATTTT
CDR3aa: CASSDHRAHTDTQYF
d_gene: NA
j_gene: TRBJ2-3
v_gene: TRBV6-1
abundance: NA

CDR3nt: TGTGCCAGCCCTCGATGGACAGGACGCAATCAGCCCCAGCATTTT
CDR3aa: CASPRWTGRNQPQHF
d_gene: TRBD1
j_gene: TRBJ1-5
v_gene: TRBV25-1
abundance: NA

CDR3nt: TGCGCCAGCAGCTTGGACGGCCCTAATGAAAAACTGTTTTTT
CDR3aa: CASSLDGPNEKLFF
d_gene: NA
j_gene: TRBJ1-4
v_gene: TRBV5-1
abundance: NA